This T cell receptor beta chain emerged from a study of human T cells and chemical hapten exposure. Overall study results and limits: TCRs whose frequency exceeded 1 in 1000 remained the same following DPC sensitization. Healthy individuals' immune responses may differ from those of donors, who had alopecia.

TCRdb used MiXCR to reprocess the RACE reads, holding one entry per CDR3 protein. The data hold tens of thousands of distinct CDR3 sequences, with roughly 10% observed a single time. V was clipped by 2 bases and J by 0 bases; unmatched bases: 11. Germline CDR1 is MDHEN and CDR2 is SYDVKM. CDR3 length equals 19 residues. This clonotype occurred a few times. Its antigen is currently unknown. Time point reported: pre-sensitization, week 0. The treatment: therapeutic diphenylcyclopropenone sensitization with weekly scalp DPC. Unseparated into fractions, whole blood served as the source from which total RNA was extracted.

The receptor was isolated from a woman between 40 and 50 years old with alopecia areata. Some clones in this sample may be carry-over from other donors' samples. This specimen was whole blood, taken in connection with sensitization to the hapten diphenylcyclopropenone (DPC). The J gene is TRBJ2-1, the V gene TRBV28, with TRBD1 matching over 9 bases. CDR3 in DNA: TGTGCCAGCAGTTTACATCCCCTGGGGACAGGGAGCTCCTACAATGAGCAGTTCTTC. As protein: CASSLHPLGTGSSYNEQFF. The full variable domain, in which reference TRBV28 and TRBJ2-1 provide the parts outside the CDR3, is DVKVTQSSRYLVKRTGEKVFLECVQDMDHENMFWYRQDPGLGLRLIYFSYDVKMKEKGDIPEGYSVSREKKERFSLILESASTNQTSMYLCASSLHPLGTGSSYNEQFFGPGTRLTVL.